These 19 T cell receptor beta chains were all obtained from the same sample, sequenced in a study of PD-1 blockade in classical Hodgkin lymphoma. Every single patient, without exception, relapsed after autologous stem cell transplantation, and brentuximab vedotin exposure varied. Assay: immunoSEQ multiplex PCR; the TCRdb copy retains only in-frame clones and omits some. The data hold fewer than 100,000 clones, with about 89% observed a single time. The material sequenced was peripheral blood mononuclear cells (PBMCs), taken at baseline. These receptor sequences come from a human donor with classical Hodgkin lymphoma.

Sample share makes this clone large. The same CDR3 also results from other DNA sequences found in this sample. The J gene is TRBJ2-7, the V gene TRBV29-1; D ambiguous. Germline assignment: CDR1 SQVTM and CDR2 ANQGSEA. CDR3 length equals 13 residues. Trimming shortened V by 3 bases and J by 3 bases, and 12 bases separated the two germline ends. The CDR3 sequence is CSVDDGSLYEQYF. CDR3 sequence (DNA): TGCAGCGTTGATGACGGTTCTCTCTACGAGCAGTACTTC.

The rearrangement links TRBV7-9 to TRBJ1-1; no definite D call. The CDR3 covers 13 residues. V was shortened by 5 bases and J by 5 bases, with 12 bases between the two germline ends. Per germline, CDR1 SEHNR and CDR2 FQNEAQ (reference sequence). CDR3 amino acids: CASSDGVETEAFF. In nucleotides, the CDR3 is TGTGCCAGCAGCGACGGGGTGGAGACTGAAGCTTTCTTT.

V usage is TRBV7-2 and J usage is TRBJ2-3; D may be TRBD1 or TRBD2 (5 bases each). Germline V gene data show CDR1 as SGHTA and CDR2 as FQGNSA. V lost 5 bases and J 4 bases, leaving 13 bases between the germline ends. The CDR3 sequence is 14 residues long. CDR3 amino acids: CASSRRGTSDTQYF. The CDR3 DNA reads as TGTGCCAGCAGCCGCAGAGGGACGTCAGATACGCAGTATTTT.

This chain joins TRBV5-4 and TRBJ2-3, with TRBD2 matching 7 bases. V was pared by 1 base and J by 4 bases, with 9 bases of the junction left unmatched. The CDR3 is 16 residues long. The germline gives CDR1 SGHNT, CDR2 YYREEE (reference sequence). The CDR3 here is CASSLLWEGPPDTQYF. Here the CDR3 DNA reads TGTGCCAGCAGCTTGCTGTGGGAGGGCCCCCCAGATACGCAGTATTTT.

The rearrangement joins TRBV7-2 to TRBJ1-1; D gene ambiguous. Germline assignment: CDR1 SGHTA and CDR2 FQGNSA. The CDR3 loop spans 14 amino acids. Trimming took 2 bases from V and 0 from J, leaving 7 bases between them. The CDR3 loop is CASSLTQMNTEAFF. CDR3 sequence (DNA): TGTGCCAGCAGCTTAACCCAGATGAACACTGAAGCTTTCTTT.

This clone came up a few times. This chain links TRBV5-1 with TRBJ2-2; perhaps TRBD2 as D (6 bases). Trimming shortened V by 4 bases and J by 8 bases, and 21 bases separated the two germline ends. CDR3 length: 16 amino acids. CDR1 is SGHRS and CDR2 is YFSETQ in the germline V gene. The DNA for the CDR3 is TGCGCCAGCAGCCCTCAGGGACTTTCCGCCGGGGGGGAGCTGTTTTTT. Residues: CASSPQGLSAGGELFF.

This sequence joins TRBV6-5 and TRBJ1-5, with D possibly TRBD1 on 6 matching bases. Germline assignment: CDR1 MNHEY and CDR2 SVGAGI. The CDR3 is 12 residues long. V was trimmed by 5 bases and J by 11 bases, leaving 13 bases between them. The chain's CDR3 is CASSNGAGAQHF. The CDR3 nucleotides read TGTGCCAGCAGTAACGGGGCAGGGGCCCAGCATTTT.

This sequence joins TRBV11-2 and TRBJ2-1, with 9 bases matching TRBD2. The CDR3 is 17 residues long. The V gene's germline CDR1 is SGHAT and CDR2 FQNNGV. V shed 4 bases, J shed 4 bases, and the junction held 11 bases outside the gene matches. CDR3 sequence (DNA): TGTGCCAGCAGCTCCCGGGGGTCTAGCGGGACTTACAATGAGCAGTTCTTC. This encodes CASSSRGSSGTYNEQFF.

The chain links TRBV27 to TRBJ2-7; 9 bases are shared with TRBD1. Losses at the gene ends were 2 bases for V and 3 bases for J; bases not matched to a gene: 5. Germline V lookup: CDR1 MNHEY, CDR2 SMNVEV (reference sequence). The CDR3 is 15 amino acids. CDR3 nucleotide sequence: TGTGCCAGCAGTTTAAGGGGACAGGGATACTACGAGCAGTACTTC. Its translation: CASSLRGQGYYEQYF.

The gene calls are TRBV15 and TRBJ2-3; D could derive from TRBD1 or TRBD2 (6 bases each). Germline V gives CDR1 LNHNV, CDR2 YYDKDF (reference sequence). Trimming stripped 8 bases from V and 0 bases from J, with 30 bases between. The CDR3 totals 20 residues. CDR3 sequence (DNA): TGTGCCACCGCCCAAGGACAGTCTGTTTGGCGGGGCCCTAGCACAGATACGCAGTATTTT. It specifies CATAQGQSVWRGPSTDTQYF. The variable domain in full, with the rest retrieved from reference TRBV15 and TRBJ2-3, is DAMVIQNPRYQVTQFGKPVTLSCSQTLNHNVMYWYQQKSSQAPKLLFHYYDKDFNNEADTPDNFQSRRPNTSFCFLDIRSPGLGDTAMYLCATAQGQSVWRGPSTDTQYFGPGTRLTVL.

The chain recombines TRBV7-9 with TRBJ1-1, with D maybe TRBD1 (5 bases). Germline V gene data show CDR1 as SEHNR and CDR2 as FQNEAQ (reference sequence). CDR3 length equals 13 residues. V was cut by 6 bases and J by 6 bases, with 14 bases left in between. Here the CDR3 DNA reads TGTGCCAGCAGTATTGGGGCAGGCCCTGAAGCTTTCTTT. This gives the protein CASSIGAGPEAFF.

The chain has TRBV2 and TRBJ2-7, with D unclear. The CDR3 has 13 residues. Trimming stripped 7 bases from V and 5 bases from J, with 15 bases between. CDR1 SNHLY and CDR2 FYNNEI come from the germline V gene. CDR3 protein: CASNPARTHEQYF. The CDR3 DNA reads TGTGCCAGCAACCCGGCCAGAACCCACGAGCAGTACTTC.

This rearrangement joins TRBV2 to TRBJ1-2; possibly TRBD1 for D (5 bases). Trimming cost V 6 bases and J 4 bases, with 12 bases left between them. Germline CDR1 reads SNHLY; CDR2 reads FYNNEI. The CDR3 spans 13 residues. CDR3 loop: CASRTDSFYGYTF. Here the CDR3 DNA reads TGTGCCAGCAGGACCGACAGCTTCTATGGCTACACCTTC.

This sequence joins TRBV21-1 and TRBJ2-2; TRBD2 is the table's D call, not checked against the DNA. TRBV21-1 is tagged as a pseudogene. The CDR3 runs 18 residues. The CDR3 spells CASSNLGLAGVVTGELFF. DNA of the CDR3: TGTGCCAGCAGCAATCTAGGCCTAGCGGGAGTTGTCACCGGGGAGCTGTTTTTT.

The genes are TRBV11-2 and TRBJ2-1; D gene uncertain. The CDR3 loop spans 15 amino acids. With 1 base removed from V and 4 bases from J, the gap between germline ends came to 11 bases. Germline CDR1 SGHAT, CDR2 FQNNGV. CDR3 loop: CASSLAGRWYNEQFF. The CDR3 DNA is TGTGCCAGCAGCTTAGCAGGCCGGTGGTACAATGAGCAGTTCTTC.

The rearrangement uses TRBV5-6 and TRBJ2-7; either TRBD1 or TRBD2 may supply D (5 bases each). Germline CDR1 reads SGHDT; CDR2 reads YYEEEE. V lost 4 bases and J 9 bases, leaving 20 bases between the germline ends. The CDR3 totals 14 residues. This chain's CDR3 is CASSHRDGHGGQYF. The DNA of the CDR3 is TGTGCCAGCAGCCACCGGGACGGACACGGCGGGCAGTACTTC. Using reference TRBV5-6 and TRBJ2-7 for the parts outside the CDR3, the full variable domain is DAGVTQSPTHLIKTRGQQVTLRCSPKSGHDTVSWYQQALGQGPQFIFQYYEEEERQRGNFPDRFSGHQFPNYSSELNVNALLLGDSALYLCASSHRDGHGGQYFGPGTRLTVT.

The chain carries TRBV5-4 and TRBJ2-7; 7 bases fit TRBD1. From germline, CDR1 is SGHNT and CDR2 YYREEE (reference sequence). V shed 0 bases and J 1 base; nucleotides not matched to a gene: 1. The CDR3 sequence is 14 residues long. The CDR3 spells CASSLAQGSYEQYF. As DNA, the CDR3 is TGTGCCAGCAGCTTGGCACAGGGGTCCTACGAGCAGTACTTC.

DNA for the CDR3: TGTGCCAGTAGCCCCCCAGCGGGGCAAGCTTTCTTT. Amino acid sequence: CASSPPAGQAFF. The rearrangement links TRBV19 to TRBJ1-1, with a tentative D call TRBD1 (5 bases). V lost 6 bases, J lost 9 bases, and 14 bases lay in between. Germline V gene data show CDR1 as LNHDA and CDR2 as SQIVND (reference sequence). The CDR3 is made up of 12 amino acids. Supplemented by reference TRBV19 and TRBJ1-1, the full variable domain reads DGGITQSPKYLFRKEGQNVTLSCEQNLNHDAMYWYRQDPGQGLRLIYYSQIVNDFQKGDIAEGYSVSREKKESFPLTVTSAQKNPTAFYLCASSPPAGQAFFGQGTRLTVV.

The chain is built from TRBV4-2 and TRBJ2-7, with D perhaps assigned TRBD1 or TRBD2 (5 bases each). V was clipped by 1 base and J by 0 bases, with 13 bases between them. CDR1 and CDR2 (germline): LGHNA, YNFKEQ. The CDR3 sequence is 16 residues long. CDR3: CASSQGGALSSYEQYF. The CDR3 DNA sequence: TGTGCCAGCAGCCAAGGAGGGGCGTTGAGCTCCTACGAGCAGTACTTC.